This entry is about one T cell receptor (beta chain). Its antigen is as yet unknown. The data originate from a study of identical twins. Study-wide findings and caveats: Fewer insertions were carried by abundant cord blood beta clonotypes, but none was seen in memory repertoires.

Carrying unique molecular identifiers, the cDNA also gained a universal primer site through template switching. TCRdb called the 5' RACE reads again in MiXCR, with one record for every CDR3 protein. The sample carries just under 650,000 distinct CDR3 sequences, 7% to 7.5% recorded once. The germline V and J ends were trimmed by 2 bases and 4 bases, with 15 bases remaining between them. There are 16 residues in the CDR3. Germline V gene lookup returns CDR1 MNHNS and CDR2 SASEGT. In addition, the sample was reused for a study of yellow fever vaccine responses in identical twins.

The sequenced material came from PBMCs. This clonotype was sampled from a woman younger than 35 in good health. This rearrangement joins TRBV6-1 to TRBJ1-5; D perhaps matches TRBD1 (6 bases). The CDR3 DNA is TGTGCCAGCAGTGAAAGGACAGCAATTAGTAATCAGCCCCAGCATTTT. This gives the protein CASSERTAISNQPQHF.